These 14 T cell receptor beta chains originate from one sample sequenced in a study of naive and memory T cell subsets. The library had UMIs added by 3' ligation of an oligonucleotide to TCR cDNA. The SP2 primer and nested alpha and beta constant region primers amplified ligated cDNA in four rounds. MiXCR, applied by TCRdb to the 5' RACE reads, yields one record per CDR3 protein. The repertoire holds around 56,000 distinct CDR3 sequences, with around 7.3% as singletons. These receptors all stem from a female donor in good health.

This clonotype was found many times. This rearrangement joins TRBV27 to TRBJ2-5; a weak D match, TRBD2 (7 bases). Germline CDR1 and CDR2: MNHEY and SMNVEV (reference sequence). Trimming cost V 6 bases and J 5 bases, with 22 bases left between them. There are 16 residues in the CDR3. This CDR3 is CASSPIQGGGYETQYF. The CDR3 DNA sequence: TGTGCCAGCAGCCCTATACAGGGAGGGGGGTATGAGACCCAGTACTTC.

The rearrangement uses TRBV7-9 and TRBJ2-3, with a tentative D call TRBD1 (6 bases). In germline, CDR1 is SEHNR, CDR2 FQNEAQ (reference sequence). This CDR3 has 15 amino acids. Trimming stripped 4 bases from V and 4 bases from J, with 15 bases between. DNA of the CDR3: TGTGCCAGCAGCTCCGGCCCAGGGGAGCCAGATACGCAGTATTTT. Translated, it gives CASSSGPGEPDTQYF.

Ten or more counts support this clonotype. The chain uses TRBV29-1 and TRBJ1-2; D gene uncertain. The CDR3 is 13 amino acids. The V gene's germline CDR1 is SQVTM and CDR2 ANQGSEA. Trimming pared 4 bases from V and 5 bases from J, leaving 14 bases between. The CDR3 nucleotides read TGCAGCGTTGTACCACTTGAAGGGTATGGCTACACCTTC. Its translation: CSVVPLEGYGYTF.

In its sample, this clonotype was seen a few times. The genes are TRBV5-1 and TRBJ2-3; TRBD2 aligns across 11 bases. The CDR3 contains 15 residues. The junction had 4 bases not matched to a gene; V was cut back by 3 bases and J by 4 bases. CDR1 SGHRS and CDR2 YFSETQ come from the germline V gene. The CDR3 sequence is CASSSIAGGPDTQYF. The CDR3 nucleotides read TGCGCCAGCAGCTCAATAGCGGGGGGGCCAGATACGCAGTATTTT.

V gene TRBV6-1 combines with J gene TRBJ2-2, with TRBD2 identical over 12 bases. After removal of 6 bases from V and 1 base from J, the junction contained 3 bases not matched to a gene. The CDR3 is 16 residues long. Germline V gene sequence: CDR1 MNHNS, CDR2 SASEGT. CDR3 DNA: TGTGCCAGCAGAGGACTAGCGGGGAAGAACACCGGGGAGCTGTTTTTT. As protein: CASRGLAGKNTGELFF.

This clonotype was seen more than once but under ten times. The V gene is TRBV4-2, the J gene TRBJ2-3, with 7 bases aligning to TRBD2. In germline, CDR1 is LGHNA, CDR2 YNFKEQ. The CDR3 is made up of 17 amino acids. The J segment lost 2 bases and the V segment lost 1 base, leaving 9 bases of the junction unmatched. The CDR3 DNA sequence: TGTGCCAGCAGCCAAGCGGCTGGACTAGTCGCCACAGATACGCAGTATTTT. Translation: CASSQAAGLVATDTQYF.

The chain combines TRBV7-6 with TRBJ2-7, with TRBD1 identical over 8 bases. Trimming removed 4 bases from V and 6 bases from J; junction bases left unmatched: 11. Germline values: CDR1 SGHVS, CDR2 FNYEAQ. The CDR3 contains 15 residues. CDR3 region: CASSSPGQGSSEQYF. CDR3 bases: TGTGCCAGCAGCTCTCCAGGACAGGGCAGCTCCGAGCAGTACTTC.

This clonotype appeared many times. This chain uses TRBV6-2 or TRBV6-3 with TRBJ2-6; no clear D. Germline assignment: CDR1 MNHEY and CDR2 SVGEGT. The CDR3 has 15 residues. V lost 2 bases to trimming and J lost 0 bases, with 5 bases between them. CDR3 DNA sequence: TGTGCCAGCAGTTACGGGAACTCTGGGGCCAACGTCCTGACTTTC. Protein: CASSYGNSGANVLTF.

This clonotype was seen only a few times. The V gene is TRBV25-1, the J gene TRBJ2-2; no clear D gene. The CDR3 has 13 amino acids. Germline CDR1 is MGHDK and CDR2 is SYGVNS. V was pared by 2 bases and J by 7 bases, with 8 bases between. The CDR3 is CASSELVVGELFF. The CDR3 DNA is TGTGCCAGCAGTGAACTGGTCGTCGGGGAGCTGTTTTTT.

Many counts were recorded for this clonotype. The chain combines TRBV13 with TRBJ2-7; D gene unclear. V lost 5 bases, J lost 1 base, and 12 bases lay in between. Germline lookup yields CDR1 PRHDT and CDR2 FYEKMQ (reference sequence). This CDR3 region has 14 residues. CDR3 DNA: TGTGCCAGCAGCGGAAGCAGGCTGTCCTACGAGCAGTACTTC. This gives the protein CASSGSRLSYEQYF.

This chain uses TRBV28 with TRBJ1-2; D gene ambiguous. The germline V gene encodes CDR1 MDHEN and CDR2 SYDVKM. The CDR3 is 14 residues long. Trimming took off 5 bases at V and 2 bases at J, with 12 bases between the two ends. CDR3 amino acids: CASSQTQLNYGYTF. CDR3 in DNA: TGTGCCAGCAGTCAGACACAGCTAAACTATGGCTACACCTTC.

The chain couples TRBV6-2 or TRBV6-3 to TRBJ2-5; maybe TRBD1 (5 bases). Germline CDR1 is MNHEY and CDR2 is SVGEGT. CDR3 length: 13 residues. The germline V and J ends were trimmed by 7 bases and 4 bases, with 13 bases remaining between them. The CDR3 is CASTRQGRETQYF. In DNA, the CDR3 is TGTGCCAGCACCAGGCAGGGCAGAGAGACCCAGTACTTC.

This clonotype has a handful of counts. The J gene is TRBJ2-6, the V gene TRBV2; D uncertain. V was trimmed by 5 bases and J by 4 bases, leaving 15 bases between them. This CDR3 is built from 16 residues. Germline loops: CDR1 SNHLY, CDR2 FYNNEI. The CDR3 sequence is CASSRSAVSGANVLTF. The CDR3 bases are TGTGCCAGCAGTAGGAGTGCGGTTTCAGGGGCCAACGTCCTGACTTTC.

This clonotype was observed a few times. The genes are TRBV7-2 and TRBJ1-2; D is ambiguous. The CDR3 spans 15 residues. The V gene's germline CDR1 is SGHTA and CDR2 FQGNSA. Trimming shortened V by 1 base and J by 3 bases, and 12 bases separated the two germline ends. CDR3: CASSLGPGTDYGYTF. CDR3 sequence (DNA): TGTGCCAGCAGCTTAGGCCCGGGAACGGACTATGGCTACACCTTC.